Listed below are T cell receptor beta chains from one sample, sequenced in a study of beta chain features in type 1 diabetes. The protocol was immunoSEQ multiplex PCR, while the TCRdb copy is restricted to in-frame clones and leaves out a portion. Among under 950,000 clones, about a sixth were seen once, and the ten largest hold 0.023%. The sequenced sample consisted of naive CD4+ T cells from blood. Receptors originate from a woman aged 18 to 35 in good health. The CDR3 runs from the conserved cysteine through the conserved F or W. A D gene is named only where the DNA matches it firmly. Clone size is given for some rows only: seen once, a few or many times, or a class if the clone is expanded.

d_gene,j_gene,abundance,len,v_gene,CDR3nt,CDR3aa
TRBD1,TRBJ1-5,once,14,TRBV19,TGTGCCACCCGGAGGGACAGGGTCAATCAGCCCCAGCATTTT,CATRRDRVNQPQHF
.,TRBJ2-5,.,15,TRBV28,TGTGCCAGCAGTTTATGGGGTCGGGCCGGAGAGACCCAGTACTTC,CASSLWGRAGETQYF
.,TRBJ1-3,few,15,TRBV4-1,TGCGCCAGCAGCCGTAAGACCGGGACCGGGGACACCATATATTTT,CASSRKTGTGDTIYF
.,TRBJ2-4,.,14,TRBV7-2,TGTGCCAGCAGCCCCCTGGGAGGGGGAGTCATTCAGTACTTC,CASSPLGGGVIQYF
.,TRBJ1-2,few,18,TRBV7-9,TGTGCCAGCAGCCCCTCGACAGATCACAACTTCAATAACTATGGCTACACCTTC,CASSPSTDHNFNNYGYTF
.,TRBJ2-3,.,15,TRBV5-1,TGCGCCAGCAGCTTTGGGACAACGGTCACAGATACGCAGTATTTT,CASSFGTTVTDTQYF
TRBD2,TRBJ2-4,few,15,TRBV11-2,TGTGCCAGCAGCTCCAATTTAGCGGGAGGCGACATTCAGTACTTC,CASSSNLAGGDIQYF
TRBD2,TRBJ2-1,.,16,TRBV7-2,TGTGCCAGCAGCTTATCCCCGGGACTAGCTTACAATGAGCAGTTCTTC,CASSLSPGLAYNEQFF
TRBD2,TRBJ2-1,.,17,TRBV7-2,TGTGCCAGCAGCTTTGCCCCCTCTAGCGGTGGCTACAATGAGCAGTTCTTC,CASSFAPSSGGYNEQFF
TRBD1,TRBJ2-7,.,14,TRBV6-6,TGTGCCAGCACCAGGGGACAGGGGGCGCGGGAGCAGTACTTC,CASTRGQGAREQYF
TRBD1,TRBJ2-7,few,14,TRBV5-1,TGCGCCAGCAGTTCCGGGACAGATATATACGAGCAGTACTTC,CASSSGTDIYEQYF
.,TRBJ1-5,.,14,TRBV7-9,TGTGCCAGCAGCTTTCCGGACAAAAATCAGCCCCAGCATTTT,CASSFPDKNQPQHF
TRBD2,TRBJ2-7,.,16,TRBV6-6,TGTGCCAGCTGGGCATGGACTAGCGGGAGCGCTTACGAGCAGTACTTC,CASWAWTSGSAYEQYF
.,TRBJ2-2,few,15,TRBV7-2,TGTGCCAGCAGCTCCAACAGGGCCTCGACCGGGGAGCTGTTTTTT,CASSSNRASTGELFF
.,TRBJ2-4,few,11,TRBV11-2,TGTGCCAGCAGGCAAATGGGGGGTCAGTACTTC,CASRQMGGQYF
.,TRBJ1-3,few,15,TRBV7-6,TGTGCCAGCAGCTTAAATCTGCCCAGGGGAAACACCATATATTTT,CASSLNLPRGNTIYF
.,TRBJ1-2,.,13,TRBV28,TGTGCCAGCAGTTTACAGGGTAGGGATGGCTACACCTTC,CASSLQGRDGYTF
.,TRBJ1-5,few,13,TRBV5-1,TGCGCCAGCAGCTTGGAAGGGTTCCAGCCCCAGCATTTT,CASSLEGFQPQHF
TRBD1,TRBJ1-5,few,15,TRBV4-3,TGCGCCAGCAGCCAAGGCGGGACAGGTAATCAGCCCCAGCATTTT,CASSQGGTGNQPQHF
.,TRBJ2-6,.,13,TRBV6-5,TGTGCCAGCCGCGGTTCTGGGGCCAACGTCCTGACTTTC,CASRGSGANVLTF
TRBD2,TRBJ2-1,few,17,TRBV11-1,TGTGCCAGCAGCTTATTCCCAAGGACTAGCGGTCACAATGAGCAGTTCTTC,CASSLFPRTSGHNEQFF
.,TRBJ2-7,few,14,TRBV10-2,TGCGCCAGCCGCTGGTCGCTCAGCTCCTACGAGCAGTACTTC,CASRWSLSSYEQYF
.,TRBJ2-7,.,14,TRBV5-1,TGCGCCAGCAGACCCTCCAGGGATTCGTACGAGCAGTACTTC,CASRPSRDSYEQYF
.,TRBJ1-5,.,13,TRBV28,TGTGCCAGCAGACGCGGGACCGATCAGCCCCAGCATTTT,CASRRGTDQPQHF
.,TRBJ1-1,few,14,TRBV4-3,TGCGCCAGCAGCCAAGATGTAGGGGGAAGTCGGGCTTTCTTT,CASSQDVGGSRAFF
.,TRBJ2-1,few,12,TRBV28,TGTGCCAGCAGTTTACAGTACAATGAGCAGTTCTTC,CASSLQYNEQFF
.,TRBJ1-1,.,14,TRBV6-6,TGTGCCAGCAGTTATCTAGGGAAGAACACTGAAGCTTTCTTT,CASSYLGKNTEAFF
.,TRBJ2-7,.,13,TRBV10-3,TGTGCCATCAGTGAGGCATCCGCCTACGAGCAGTACTTC,CAISEASAYEQYF
TRBD2,TRBJ2-3,.,17,TRBV11-3,TGTGCCAGCAGCTTGAGGAGAACTAGCGCTCTGCAAGATACGCAGTATTTT,CASSLRRTSALQDTQYF
.,TRBJ1-5,.,14,TRBV19,TGTGCCAGTAGGGTACAGGGAAGCAATCAGCCCCAGCATTTT,CASRVQGSNQPQHF
.,TRBJ1-3,.,15,TRBV11-2,TGTGCCAGCAGCTCAGGGACACACTCTGGAAACACCATATATTTT,CASSSGTHSGNTIYF
TRBD1,TRBJ1-5,once,14,TRBV7-2,TGTGCCAGCAGCCCGTCCAGGGGGTCCCTGCCCCAGCATTTT,CASSPSRGSLPQHF
.,TRBJ2-7,.,13,TRBV6-1,TGTGCCAGCAGTGTTACAGCGGCCTACGAGCAGTACTTC,CASSVTAAYEQYF
.,TRBJ2-7,.,13,TRBV15,TGTGCCACCAGCAGAGATCCCAACTACGAGCAGTACTTC,CATSRDPNYEQYF
.,TRBJ2-1,.,15,TRBV18,TGTGCCAGCTCACCACCGGGGACCCCCTACAATGAGCAGTTCTTC,CASSPPGTPYNEQFF
.,TRBJ1-5,few,13,TRBV5-5,TGTGCCAGCAGCTCCCGTTGGGATCAGCCCCAGCATTTT,CASSSRWDQPQHF
.,TRBJ2-7,.,13,TRBV15,TGTGCCACCAGGAAAGGCGGGTCCTACGAGCAGTACTTC,CATRKGGSYEQYF